This is a list of T cell receptor beta chains from one sample in a study of blood T cell repertoires in COVID-19. The assay was immunoSEQ multiplex PCR, and TCRdb's table has in-frame clones only and misses some. The table has about 190,000 clones, around 88% seen once; the top ten hold 3.5% to 5%. Sequenced material: peripheral blood. All receptors derive from a woman aged 25-40 years with acute or convalescent COVID-19. Each CDR3 is given with its conserved first and last residue. The D gene is left open where the match is weak. The listing skips clone size in some rows; elsewhere it reads once, few, many or a size class.

TRBD2	TRBJ2-1	.	TRBV7-8	TGTGCCAGCAGCAGAGGACTAGCGATCGAGCAGTTCTTC	CASSRGLAIEQFF
.	TRBJ2-7	few	TRBV10-1	TGCGCCAGCAGTCCCTCCTTTGGAGGGAGCCACGAGCAGTACTTC	CASSPSFGGSHEQYF
TRBD1	TRBJ2-7	once	TRBV6-5	TGTGCCAGCAGTCGCCAGGGGGTATACGAGCAGTACTTC	CASSRQGVYEQYF
.	TRBJ2-2	.	TRBV6-6	TGTGCCAGCAGTTACTTATCGGGCACCGGGGAGCTGTTTTTT	CASSYLSGTGELFF
.	TRBJ1-1	.	TRBV28	TGTGCCAGCGATTCGCTGACATCAACTGAAGCTTTCTTT	CASDSLTSTEAFF
.	TRBJ1-6	.	TRBV30	TGTGCCTGGATTGACAGCGCCTCCTATAATTCACCCCTCCACTTT	CAWIDSASYNSPLHF
.	TRBJ2-1	.	TRBV6-1	TGTGCCAGCAGTGAAAATTGGCAGTTCAATGAGCAGTTCTTC	CASSENWQFNEQFF
.	TRBJ2-5	.	TRBV5-1	TGCGCCAGCAGCGGGGACACCCAAGAGACCCAGTACTTC	CASSGDTQETQYF
.	TRBJ2-5	.	TRBV2	TGTGCCAGCAGTTTCGGGAGAGGGGAGACCCAGTACTTC	CASSFGRGETQYF
TRBD1	TRBJ2-5	.	TRBV5-1	TGCGCCAGCAGCTTATTACAGGGGGCGGAAGAGACCCAGTACTTC	CASSLLQGAEETQYF
TRBD1	TRBJ2-5	.	TRBV5-1	TGCGCCAGCAGCTTGAACTTCAGGGGGAATCTGGGGGAGACCCAGTACTTC	CASSLNFRGNLGETQYF
TRBD1	TRBJ1-1	.	TRBV9	TGTGCCAGCAGCGTAGGCAGGGGGCTTAGTGAAGCTTTCTTT	CASSVGRGLSEAFF
TRBD1	TRBJ1-2	.	TRBV30	TGTGCCTGGAGCTCACAGGGGGTCTACACCTTC	CAWSSQGVYTF
TRBD2	TRBJ2-3	.	TRBV5-4	TGTGCCAGCAGCTATAGCGGGAGGGCTTCAGATACGCAGTATTTT	CASSYSGRASDTQYF
TRBD2	TRBJ2-3	.	TRBV28	TGTGCCTGTGGGAGGCAGCGGACTAGCGGGAGCACAGATACGCAGTATTTT	CACGRQRTSGSTDTQYF
.	TRBJ1-2	few	TRBV28	TGTGCCAGCAGTCTCCTCACAGAGTATGGCTACACCTTC	CASSLLTEYGYTF
.	TRBJ2-7	.	TRBV28	TGTGCCAGCACCACTACAGGGCAGACCTACGAGCAGTACTTC	CASTTTGQTYEQYF
TRBD1	TRBJ1-2	.	TRBV5-1	TGCGCCAGCAGCTTGGCCGCGACAGGGTCTCCTAGTGGCTACACCTTC	CASSLAATGSPSGYTF
.	TRBJ2-5	once	TRBV3-1/TRBV3-2	TGTGCCAGCAGCAGGGGTTGGGAGACCCAGTACTTC	CASSRGWETQYF
.	TRBJ2-1	.	TRBV7-2	TGTGCCAGCAAACAGACAGCGAGCTCCTACAATGAGCAGTTCTTC	CASKQTASSYNEQFF
.	TRBJ1-3	.	TRBV11-2	TGTGCCAGCGCGTTTTTTCCCGGAGACACCATATATTTT	CASAFFPGDTIYF
TRBD2	TRBJ2-2	.	TRBV4-1	TGCGCCAGCAGCCAAGATCTGCTAGCGGGGACCGGGGAGCTGTTTTTT	CASSQDLLAGTGELFF
TRBD1	TRBJ1-2	few	TRBV19	TGTGCCAGTACCCCTCAGGGGGCGCACGGTGGCTACACCTTC	CASTPQGAHGGYTF
.	TRBJ2-3	.	TRBV7-9	TGTGCCAGCAGCCTCAGCGGGAGCACAGATACGCAGTATTTT	CASSLSGSTDTQYF
TRBD1	TRBJ2-4	.	TRBV4-1	TGCGCCAGCAGCCAACCCAGCCGGGACAGGGCGAACATTCAGTACTTC	CASSQPSRDRANIQYF
TRBD1	TRBJ1-5	.	TRBV5-6	TGTGCCAGCAGACGATACAGGGGTAATCAGCCCCAGCATTTT	CASRRYRGNQPQHF
.	TRBJ2-7	.	TRBV12-3/TRBV12-4	TGTGCCAGCAGTTACTCAGGGCTAAACGAGCAGTACTTC	CASSYSGLNEQYF
TRBD2	TRBJ2-1	.	TRBV24-1	TGTGCCACCAGCCCACGGACTAGCGGGAGTATCTATGAGCAGTTCTTC	CATSPRTSGSIYEQFF
.	TRBJ2-7	.	TRBV20-1	TGCAGTGGCCGCAGGGGTTACGAGCAGTACTTC	CSGRRGYEQYF
.	TRBJ2-7	.	TRBV11-1	TGTGCCAGCAGCTTAGAAGGGGTCATCTACGAGCAGTACTTC	CASSLEGVIYEQYF
.	TRBJ1-2	.	TRBV11-3	TGTGCCAGCCCAATCAGGGTTTGGGGCTACACCTTC	CASPIRVWGYTF
.	TRBJ1-4	.	TRBV3-1/TRBV3-2	TGTGCCAGCAAGGGGCAGAGAAAACTGTTTTTT	CASKGQRKLFF
.	TRBJ1-3	.	TRBV4-1	TGCGCCAGCAGCCAAGATCCCGGGGGAAACACCATATATTTT	CASSQDPGGNTIYF
TRBD1	TRBJ2-7	.	TRBV6-1	TGTGCCAGCAGTGAAGGGGGGACAGCATCCTACGAGCAGTACTTC	CASSEGGTASYEQYF
.	TRBJ2-1	.	TRBV2	TGTGCCAGCAAGGGGGACTACAATGAGCAGTTCTTC	CASKGDYNEQFF
.	TRBJ1-4	.	TRBV11-3	TGTGCCAGCAGCAACAGTCCAACTAATGAAAAACTGTTTTTT	CASSNSPTNEKLFF
.	TRBJ2-2	.	TRBV7-6	TGTGCCAGCAGCTTAGTCAGGGATGGGGAGCTGTTTTTT	CASSLVRDGELFF
.	TRBJ2-1	.	TRBV29-1	TGCAGCGGAAATGCGGGCCGAGGATACAATGAGCAGTTCTTC	CSGNAGRGYNEQFF
.	TRBJ1-5	.	TRBV21-1	TGTGCCAGCACCGACACGACACGGAATCAGCCCCAGCATTTT	CASTDTTRNQPQHF
TRBD1	TRBJ1-4	.	TRBV19	TGTGCCAGTACCCAACAGGACAGGGCGCTTAAGAAACTGTTTTTT	CASTQQDRALKKLFF
TRBD1	TRBJ1-2	few	TRBV20-1	TGCAGTGCTGGGACAGTCTATGGCTACACCTTC	CSAGTVYGYTF
.	TRBJ2-7	.	TRBV11-3	TGTGCCAGCACGACTATCGGGCATTACGAGCAGTACTTC	CASTTIGHYEQYF
.	TRBJ2-7	.	TRBV23-1	TGCGCCAGCAGCCCCCGGACAGATACCCCCCAAGGCGAGCAGTACTTC	CASSPRTDTPQGEQYF
TRBD2	TRBJ2-1	.	TRBV11-2	TGTGCCAGCAGGCTAGCGGGAGGCCCCTACGGCCAGTTCTTC	CASRLAGGPYGQFF
TRBD2	TRBJ2-3	.	TRBV5-1	TGCGCCAGCAGCTTGGGGCCGGGACTAGCGGGAGGGCCCTTCCGTTCGCAGTATTTT	CASSLGPGLAGGPFRSQYF
TRBD2	TRBJ2-4	once	TRBV24-1	TGTGCCACCAGTGATTCGGGACTAGCGGATAAAAACATTCAGTACTTC	CATSDSGLADKNIQYF
TRBD1	TRBJ2-1	.	TRBV28	TGTGCCAGCAGTCCCTTCGGTACAGGGGGCCCCTACAATGAGCAGTTCTTC	CASSPFGTGGPYNEQFF
TRBD1	TRBJ1-2	.	TRBV10-3	TGTGCCATCGGGGACAGGGACCGGGGCTACACCTTC	CAIGDRDRGYTF
TRBD1	TRBJ2-2	once	TRBV28	TGTGCCAGCAGTTTGCAGGGGGCAACCGGGGAGCTGTTTTTT	CASSLQGATGELFF
.	TRBJ2-4	.	TRBV29-1	TGCAGCGTTGAAGTTCAGGGTGACGACATTCAGTACTTC	CSVEVQGDDIQYF
.	TRBJ2-1	.	TRBV9	TGTGCCAGCAGCGTAGTTGGTAACACCTACAATGAGCAGTTCTTC	CASSVVGNTYNEQFF